This TCR beta chain was captured in a study of T cells expressing NK-cell markers. Study-level background: Just one sequenced donor of eight was HCMV-seronegative, while seven were seropositive. Study-wide results and caveats: A handful of donors showed these clonotypes also leading the CD3+CD56-NKG2C+ fraction.

CDR1 and CDR2 from the germline V gene are SGHAT and FQNNGV. The CDR3 loop spans 13 amino acids. TCRdb re-called the 5' RACE reads and shows each CDR3 protein once, DNA omitted. This sample's table reports more than 90,000 distinct CDR3 sequences. Regarding this clonotype: Its target is not known.

V usage is TRBV11-2 and J usage is TRBJ2-7. The sequenced sample consisted of blood T cells: a sorted CD56 or NKG2C T cell subset, CD4+ or CD8+ T cells, or bulk PBMC T cells (not recorded which). The sequence was obtained from a woman between 18 and 70 years old in good health. The CDR3 loop is CASSYGGVYEQYF.